The 3 T cell receptor beta chains presented below share a single source sample, sequenced in a study of blood T cell repertoires in COVID-19. The protocol was immunoSEQ multiplex PCR, while the TCRdb copy is restricted to in-frame clones and leaves out a portion. The repertoire holds about 190,000 clones, with 65% to 80% as singletons. Material: peripheral blood. These TCRs come from a man over 45 who had recovered from COVID-19.

This clone was recorded a few times. This chain uses TRBV4-1 with TRBJ1-1; 7 bases agree with TRBD1. Germline CDR1 MGHRA, CDR2 YSYEKL. The CDR3 runs 17 residues. J was trimmed by 0 bases and V by 1 base; bases with no gene match: 8. CDR3 sequence reads: CASSQAVTGVVNTEAFF. The CDR3 DNA reads TGCGCCAGCAGCCAAGCAGTTACAGGGGTGGTGAACACTGAAGCTTTCTTT.

V gene TRBV12-3 or TRBV12-4 combines with J gene TRBJ2-1; a possible D gene is TRBD2 (5 bases). The CDR3 covers 11 residues. V lost 10 bases, J lost 9 bases, and 13 bases lay in between. CDR3 amino acids: CATYVEGEQFF. Here the CDR3 DNA reads TGTGCCACCTACGTTGAGGGTGAGCAGTTCTTC.

This clone was seen only a few times. This rearrangement joins TRBV15 to TRBJ1-1; tentative D call: TRBD1 (5 bases). Germline V CDR1 and CDR2: LNHNV, YYDKDF (reference sequence). V lost 7 bases and J 1 base, leaving 13 bases between the germline ends. The CDR3 contains 14 residues. CDR3 residues: CATTKDRKNTEAFF. CDR3 DNA sequence: TGTGCCACCACCAAAGACAGAAAGAACACTGAAGCTTTCTTT.